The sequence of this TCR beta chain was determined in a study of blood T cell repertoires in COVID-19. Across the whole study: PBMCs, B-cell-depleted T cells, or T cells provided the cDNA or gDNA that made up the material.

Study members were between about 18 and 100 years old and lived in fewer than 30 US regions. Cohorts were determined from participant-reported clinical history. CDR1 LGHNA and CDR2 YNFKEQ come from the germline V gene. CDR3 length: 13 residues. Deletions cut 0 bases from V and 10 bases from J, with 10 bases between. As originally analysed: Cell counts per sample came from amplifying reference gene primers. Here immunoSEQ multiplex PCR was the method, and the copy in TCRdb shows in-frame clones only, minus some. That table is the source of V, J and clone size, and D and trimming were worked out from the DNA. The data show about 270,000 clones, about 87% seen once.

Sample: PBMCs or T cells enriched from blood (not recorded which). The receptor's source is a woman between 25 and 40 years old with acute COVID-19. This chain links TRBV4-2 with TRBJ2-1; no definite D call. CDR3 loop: CASSQDPGYEQFF. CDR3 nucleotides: TGTGCCAGCAGCCAAGATCCCGGGTACGAGCAGTTCTTC.